These 6 T cell receptor beta chains came from one sample sequenced in a study of monozygotic twins with inflammatory bowel disease. TCRdb re-called the 5' RACE reads; every CDR3 protein appears as one record, without DNA. Its table records 330,000 or so distinct CDR3 sequences. Sequencing was carried out using blood. These receptors were collected from a human donor with ulcerative colitis or Crohn's disease, or a healthy co-twin of an affected twin (not recorded which).

The chain employs TRBV5-1 and TRBJ2-5. Looked up from germline, CDR1 is SGHRS and CDR2 is YFSETQ. There are 12 residues in the CDR3. This chain's CDR3 is CASSLAQETQYF.

The V call is TRBV6-2 or TRBV6-3, the J call TRBJ2-1; lacking DNA, the TRBD2 call made by TCRdb goes unchecked. The germline gives CDR1 MNHEY, CDR2 SVGEGT. The CDR3 loop spans 19 amino acids. The CDR3: CASSYTEWTSGGPYNEQFF.

The rearrangement uses TRBV4-3 and TRBJ2-4; no DNA is available, so the TRBD2 call from TCRdb remains unchecked. The CDR3 is 15 residues long. Germline values: CDR1 LGHNA, CDR2 YSLEER. This CDR3 reads CASSQAPTAGNIQYF.

V gene TRBV3-1 combines with J gene TRBJ1-2; the D call from TCRdb, TRBD1, cannot be confirmed without DNA. The germline V gene encodes CDR1 LGHDT and CDR2 YNNKEL (reference sequence). The CDR3 consists of 19 residues. This chain's CDR3 is CASSQVSGQGARINYGYTF.

The rearrangement joins TRBV6-6 to TRBJ2-7. Germline CDR1 is MNHNY and CDR2 is SVGAGI (reference sequence). The CDR3 runs to 12 residues. Here the CDR3 reads CASSYDVYEQYF.

V and J are TRBV5-1 and TRBJ2-7; no DNA is available, so the TRBD1 call from TCRdb remains unchecked. Germline CDR1 reads SGHRS; CDR2 reads YFSETQ. The CDR3 consists of 16 residues. CDR3 amino acids: CASRRTGGEGSYEQYF.